The 31 T cell receptor beta chains listed next were all sequenced from one sample in a study of neurological immune-mediated disorders. TCRdb reprocessed the 5' RACE reads with MiXCR, giving one entry per CDR3 protein. This sample has 50,000 or so distinct CDR3 sequences, with more than 3.5% found just once. The source material was PBMCs. Source of these receptors: a man between 60 and 75 years old with multiple sclerosis.

This clonotype was found many times. The CDR3 nucleotides read TGCCTGGCGAGGGAATCCCTTAACTATGGCTACACCTTC. Protein sequence: CLARESLNYGYTF. The genes are TRBV20-1 and TRBJ1-2; no definite D call. Germline V lookup: CDR1 DFQATT, CDR2 SNEGSKA (reference sequence). CDR3 size: 13 residues.

Ten or more counts support this clonotype. This chain links TRBV3-1 with TRBJ2-7, with D possibly TRBD2 on 6 matching bases. V was pared by 2 bases and J by 3 bases, with 20 bases between. Germline V CDR1 and CDR2: LGHDT, YNNKEL (reference sequence). This CDR3 is 17 amino acids long. This CDR3 reads CASSQRAPPGGLYEQYF. CDR3 in DNA: TGTGCCAGCAGCCAAAGGGCCCCTCCTGGAGGGCTCTACGAGCAGTACTTC.

At least ten counts were recorded for this clonotype. The chain combines TRBV28 with TRBJ2-3; D ambiguous. The CDR3 extends over 11 amino acids. From germline, CDR1 is MDHEN and CDR2 SYDVKM. V was pared by 6 bases and J by 2 bases, with 3 bases between. CDR3 region: CASSHTDTQYF. The CDR3 DNA follows: TGTGCCAGCAGCCACACAGATACGCAGTATTTT. Drawing the rest from reference TRBV28 and TRBJ2-3, the complete variable domain is DVKVTQSSRYLVKRTGEKVFLECVQDMDHENMFWYRQDPGLGLRLIYFSYDVKMKEKGDIPEGYSVSREKKERFSLILESASTNQTSMYLCASSHTDTQYFGPGTRLTVL.

The sample holds many counts of this clonotype. The chain combines TRBV2 with TRBJ2-5; perhaps D is TRBD1 or TRBD2 (5 bases each). CDR1 SNHLY and CDR2 FYNNEI come from the germline V gene. With 5 bases removed from V and 5 bases from J, the gap between germline ends came to 12 bases. The CDR3 is made up of 13 amino acids. CDR3: CASSPPGAETQYF. CDR3 nucleotides: TGTGCCAGCAGTCCTCCCGGGGCGGAGACCCAGTACTTC.

This clonotype appeared many times. The chain joins TRBV5-1 to TRBJ1-1; D is undetermined. Trimming took 0 bases from V and 8 from J, leaving 14 bases between them. Germline V CDR1 and CDR2: SGHRS, YFSETQ. The CDR3 is 14 residues long. CDR3 in DNA: TGCGCCAGCAGCTTGGCCGGGCCCGAGCGGGAAGCTTTCTTT. It specifies CASSLAGPEREAFF. The full variable domain, completed using reference TRBV5-1 and TRBJ1-1, is KAGVTQTPRYLIKTRGQQVTLSCSPISGHRSVSWYQQTPGQGLQFLFEYFSETQRNKGNFPGRFSGRQFSNSRSEMNVSTLELGDSALYLCASSLAGPEREAFFGQGTRLTVV.

In this sample, this clonotype turned up many times. The chain combines TRBV5-8 with TRBJ1-2; D is unresolved. Germline lookup yields CDR1 SGHTS and CDR2 YDEGEE. The CDR3 sequence is 14 residues long. V dropped 4 bases and J dropped 7 bases, with 17 bases sitting between them. CDR3 sequence: CASSPTGHKGGYTF. The CDR3, as DNA: TGTGCCAGCAGCCCAACCGGGCACAAGGGTGGCTACACCTTC.

Many counts were recorded for this clonotype. V is TRBV5-6 and J is TRBJ2-1; D remains ambiguous. This CDR3 region has 15 residues. From germline, CDR1 is SGHDT and CDR2 YYEEEE. Trimming took 4 bases from V and 0 from J, leaving 11 bases between them. This chain's CDR3 is CASSPTQSSYNEQFF. CDR3 bases: TGTGCCAGCAGCCCGACCCAGAGCTCCTACAATGAGCAGTTCTTC. Complete variable domain (other parts from reference TRBV5-6 and TRBJ2-1): DAGVTQSPTHLIKTRGQQVTLRCSPKSGHDTVSWYQQALGQGPQFIFQYYEEEERQRGNFPDRFSGHQFPNYSSELNVNALLLGDSALYLCASSPTQSSYNEQFFGPGTRLTVL.

Many counts were recorded for this clonotype. The chain uses TRBV2 and TRBJ1-1; tentative D call: TRBD1 (5 bases). Trimming stripped 8 bases from V and 7 bases from J, with 11 bases between. The CDR3 loop spans 11 amino acids. Germline values: CDR1 SNHLY, CDR2 FYNNEI. In DNA, the CDR3 is TGTGCCAGCCTGGGTAGGGGTGAAGCTTTCTTT. Amino acid sequence: CASLGRGEAFF.

This clonotype was seen more than once but under ten times. The gene calls are TRBV29-1 and TRBJ2-3; D might be TRBD2 (5 bases). Germline V lookup: CDR1 SQVTM, CDR2 ANQGSEA. Trimming pared 6 bases from V and 7 bases from J, leaving 17 bases between. CDR3 size: 13 residues. CDR3 protein: CSVSGGSLYTQYF. CDR3 nucleotide sequence: TGCAGCGTGTCCGGAGGTAGCCTCTATACGCAGTATTTT.

This clonotype has ten or more counts. CDR3 bases: TGCGCCAGCAGCTTGGGTGGCCGTTCGAACACTGAAGCTTTCTTT. As protein: CASSLGGRSNTEAFF. V gene TRBV5-1 combines with J gene TRBJ1-1; no definite D call. V lost 0 bases, J lost 1 base, and 10 bases lay in between. CDR3 length: 15 residues. Germline V gene data show CDR1 as SGHRS and CDR2 as YFSETQ.

Many counts were recorded for this clonotype. This chain connects TRBV5-1 to TRBJ2-6; D possibly matches TRBD1 or TRBD2 (6 bases each). The CDR3 spans 16 residues. Germline loops: CDR1 SGHRS, CDR2 YFSETQ. V was clipped by 3 bases and J by 0 bases, with 10 bases between them. DNA of the CDR3: TGCGCCAGCAGCTACGGGGGCTCCTCTGGGGCCAACGTCCTGACTTTC. Amino acid sequence: CASSYGGSSGANVLTF.

This clonotype was picked up many times. The chain combines TRBV24-1 with TRBJ2-3; D gene ambiguous. With 1 base removed from V and 5 bases from J, the gap between germline ends came to 6 bases. The CDR3 contains 13 residues. In germline, CDR1 is KGHDR, CDR2 SFDVKD. The CDR3 DNA sequence: TGTGCCACCAGTGATTTCAAGCGAGATACGCAGTATTTT. This codes for CATSDFKRDTQYF.

The table lists this clonotype with many counts. This sequence joins TRBV20-1 and TRBJ1-6, with D unresolved. V lost 0 bases to trimming and J lost 9 bases, with 18 bases between them. The CDR3 is 16 amino acids. CDR1 DFQATT and CDR2 SNEGSKA come from the germline V gene (reference sequence). CDR3 DNA sequence: TGCAGTGCTAGAGATTCGGACCGGGAACATCTTTCACCCCTCCACTTT. This gives the protein CSARDSDREHLSPLHF.

This clonotype was counted ten times or more. The chain carries TRBV10-3 and TRBJ2-7, with TRBD2 matching over 8 bases. The CDR3 runs 15 residues. Germline trimming cut 9 bases from V and 2 bases from J; bases unmatched to any gene: 12. Germline CDR1 is ENHRY and CDR2 is SYGVKD. The CDR3 loop reads CAITGGTSGAYEQYF. CDR3 DNA: TGTGCCATAACCGGGGGAACTAGCGGTGCCTACGAGCAGTACTTC.

At least ten counts were recorded for this clonotype. The chain couples TRBV20-1 to TRBJ2-5, with 7 bases that match TRBD2. CDR1 DFQATT and CDR2 SNEGSKA come from the germline V gene (reference sequence). The CDR3 runs 14 residues. Trimming at V came to 2 bases and at J to 1 base, leaving 4 bases not matched to a gene. Here the CDR3 DNA reads TGCAGTGCTAGACTGGGGACTATCCAAGAGACCCAGTACTTC. It is translated as CSARLGTIQETQYF.

This clonotype came up a few times. The genes are TRBV7-9 and TRBJ2-1, with a weak D call TRBD1 (6 bases). With 5 bases removed from V and 3 bases from J, the gap between germline ends came to 17 bases. This CDR3 region has 16 residues. From germline, CDR1 is SEHNR and CDR2 FQNEAQ (reference sequence). CDR3 bases: TGTGCCAGCAGCCTCTTTCTAGGGGGTCTCTACAATGAGCAGTTCTTC. Protein product: CASSLFLGGLYNEQFF.

This clonotype was counted at least ten times. The chain combines TRBV20-1 with TRBJ1-2, with unresolved D. Deletions cut 6 bases from V and 4 bases from J, with 3 bases between. The CDR3 runs to 9 residues. Germline-derived CDR1 and CDR2 are DFQATT and SNEGSKA (reference sequence). CDR3 protein: CSATYGYTF. CDR3 sequence (DNA): TGCAGTGCCACCTATGGCTACACCTTC.

J is TRBJ2-2 and V is TRBV6-1; D is ambiguous. CDR3 length equals 14 residues. Germline V gene sequence: CDR1 MNHNS, CDR2 SASEGT. V was cut by 5 bases and J by 4 bases, with 11 bases left in between. The CDR3 coding sequence is TGTGCCAGCAGTAAGGACCCGTTCACCGGGGAGCTGTTTTTT. This codes for CASSKDPFTGELFF.

There are many counts of this clonotype. The rearrangement links TRBV27 to TRBJ2-7; D might be TRBD1 or TRBD2, each matching 5 bases. The germline gives CDR1 MNHEY, CDR2 SMNVEV (reference sequence). V lost 7 bases and J 3 bases, leaving 19 bases between the germline ends. The CDR3 is 15 residues long. CDR3 region: CASTLGPGSGYEQYF. CDR3 coding DNA: TGTGCCAGCACCTTGGGTCCAGGGAGCGGCTACGAGCAGTACTTC.

This clonotype was seen more than once but under ten times. The gene calls are TRBV10-2 and TRBJ2-1, with 9 bases matching TRBD1. The CDR3 is made up of 15 amino acids. Trimming cost V 4 bases and J 3 bases; bases outside gene matches: 4. From germline, CDR1 is WSHSY and CDR2 SAAADI. DNA for the CDR3: TGCGCCAGCAGTGGGCGGGACAGGGTCTACAATGAGCAGTTCTTC. The encoded protein is CASSGRDRVYNEQFF.

This clonotype was picked up many times. Sequence at one end of the junction differs from germline and may be a read error. The chain is built from TRBV12-3 or TRBV12-4 and TRBJ2-5; 8 bases align to TRBD2. The CDR3 loop spans 13 amino acids. CDR3 nucleotides: TGTGCCAGCAGTCCGGGGGGGCAAGGGACCCAGTACTTC. It translates to CASSPGGQGTQYF.

This clonotype was recorded many times. The V gene is TRBV5-6, the J gene TRBJ1-6, with a weak D call TRBD1 (6 bases). The V end was cut by 4 bases, the J end by 5 bases, with 16 bases between. This CDR3 has 16 amino acids. The germline CDR1 and CDR2 sequences are SGHDT and YYEEEE. The DNA for the CDR3 is TGTGCCAGCAGCGCACGGGGGGGCAGGAATAATTCACCCCTCCACTTT. This encodes CASSARGGRNNSPLHF.

In its sample, this clonotype was seen many times. The gene calls are TRBV20-1 and TRBJ2-2; the D is unclear. CDR1 is DFQATT, CDR2 SNEGSKA, per germline (reference sequence). V lost 5 bases and J 3 bases, leaving 16 bases between the germline ends. This CDR3 comprises 15 residues. Written as DNA, the CDR3 is TGCAGTGCTCCTCCCCAAAATCAGTACACCGGGGAGCTGTTTTTT. It encodes CSAPPQNQYTGELFF.

This clonotype was recorded at least ten times. The chain joins TRBV29-1 to TRBJ2-5; D is ambiguous. Germline loops: CDR1 SQVTM, CDR2 ANQGSEA. Between the trimmed V and J ends, which lost 5 bases and 2 bases, there was a span of 9 bases. The CDR3 is 12 residues long. This CDR3 is CSVSGGQETQYF. DNA of the CDR3: TGCAGCGTTAGTGGTGGACAAGAGACCCAGTACTTC.

This clonotype has at least ten counts. The chain uses TRBV5-1 and TRBJ2-3, with D perhaps matching TRBD1 (5 bases). The V gene lost 3 bases and the J gene lost 1 base, with 9 bases spanning the gap. The CDR3 is 14 residues long. The V gene's germline CDR1 is SGHRS and CDR2 YFSETQ. CDR3 residues: CASSSGSRTDTQYF. Here the CDR3 DNA reads TGCGCCAGCAGCTCAGGGTCGCGCACAGATACGCAGTATTTT.

This clonotype was counted at least ten times. The genes are TRBV20-1 and TRBJ1-2, with a possible D match to TRBD1 (6 bases). Germline V gene data show CDR1 as DFQATT and CDR2 as SNEGSKA (reference sequence). Trimming left V 6 bases short and J 0 bases short, with 17 bases between. This CDR3 contains 15 residues. CDR3 region: CSAPDSLLPNYGYTF. CDR3 nucleotides: TGCAGTGCCCCGGACAGCCTCCTCCCTAACTATGGCTACACCTTC.

This clonotype was found many times. V is TRBV5-1 and J is TRBJ2-7, with TRBD1 identical over 8 bases. Germline V lookup: CDR1 SGHRS, CDR2 YFSETQ. Trimming removed 4 bases from V and 7 bases from J; junction bases left unmatched: 13. CDR3 length equals 15 residues. The CDR3 here is CASSLDPQGALEQYF. CDR3 nucleotide sequence: TGCGCCAGCAGCCTCGACCCTCAGGGGGCGCTTGAGCAGTACTTC.

This clonotype has ten or more counts. The chain couples TRBV27 to TRBJ1-1, with 7 bases aligning to TRBD1. V shed 3 bases, J shed 1 base, and the junction held 8 bases outside the gene matches. The CDR3 spans 16 residues. Germline V gives CDR1 MNHEY, CDR2 SMNVEV (reference sequence). CDR3 DNA: TGTGCCAGCAGTTTCAGGGTGGAGGGGGCGAACACTGAAGCTTTCTTT. It encodes CASSFRVEGANTEAFF.

This clonotype was observed many times. The V call is TRBV20-1, the J call TRBJ2-3; D possibly matches TRBD1 or TRBD2 (5 bases each). The CDR3 runs to 16 residues. V was shortened by 1 base and J by 4 bases, with 18 bases between the two germline ends. The germline V gene encodes CDR1 DFQATT and CDR2 SNEGSKA (reference sequence). The CDR3 nucleotides are TGCAGTGCTAGAGTCGTGGGCAGGGTGAGGGCAGATACGCAGTATTTT. It encodes CSARVVGRVRADTQYF.

This clonotype has just a few counts. J is TRBJ1-2 and V is TRBV9; 8 bases are shared with TRBD1. CDR1 is SGDLS and CDR2 is YYNGEE in the germline V gene. The CDR3 consists of 15 residues. V lost 3 bases to trimming and J lost 4 bases; unmatched junction nucleotides: 8. The CDR3 region has the DNA TGTGCCAGCAGCGCGCTTGACAGGGGAGGCTATGGCTACACCTTC. Protein sequence: CASSALDRGGYGYTF.

The sample holds many counts of this clonotype. The chain combines TRBV5-1 with TRBJ1-3, with D uncertain. This CDR3 spans 15 amino acids. From germline, CDR1 is SGHRS and CDR2 YFSETQ. The germline V and J ends were trimmed by 4 bases and 0 bases, with 11 bases remaining between them. The CDR3 sequence is CASSPGMASGNTIYF. For the CDR3, the DNA is TGCGCCAGCAGCCCGGGGATGGCCTCTGGAAACACCATATATTTT.